The 18 T cell receptor beta chains reported below all come from one sample, sequenced in a study of T-cell memory formation after mild COVID-19 (dated by TCRdb to about 2021). Library preparation was by 5' RACE. TCRdb records Illumina NovaSeq 6000 as the sequencer. TCRdb handled the public reads itself, with Q25 trimming in fastp and clone calling in MiXCR, and kept productive beta chains. Each CDR3 protein appears once, grouped with its most common genes and DNA. This sample has roughly 120,000 distinct CDR3 sequences in its table, and 16% of those were observed once. In total, the top ten clones hold approximately 13% of the sample. The specimen was PBMCs or a T cell subset sorted from them (not recorded which). The receptors shown here come from an adult woman who had mild COVID-19 (a few samples of this study predate the infection). The sample titles of this study are shuffled in the database, so cell type and time point are left out; the donor was told from shared clones.

The chain joins TRBV29-1 to TRBJ2-6; no firm D call. This CDR3 is built from 13 residues. Germline loops: CDR1 SQVTM, CDR2 ANQGSEA. Trimming removed 5 bases from V and 1 base from J, with 6 bases in between. CDR3 DNA sequence: TGCAGCGTTCGTCTGTCTGGGGCCAACGTCCTGACTTTC. The encoded protein is CSVRLSGANVLTF.

The chain links TRBV20-1 to TRBJ2-1; 10 nucleotides agree with TRBD1. Germline V gene sequence: CDR1 DFQATT, CDR2 SNEGSKA (reference sequence). V shed 5 bases, J shed 7 bases, and the junction held 8 bases outside the gene matches. This CDR3 has 14 amino acids. The CDR3 DNA sequence: TGCAGTGCTCAGGGACAGGGGAATTGGAATGAGCAGTTCTTC. Encoded protein: CSAQGQGNWNEQFF.

This clonotype has at least ten counts. V and J are TRBV4-2 and TRBJ2-1; D gene ambiguous. V lost 0 bases and J lost 0, with 9 bases in between. The CDR3 is 16 amino acids. The V gene's germline CDR1 is LGHNA and CDR2 YNFKEQ. The DNA for the CDR3 is TGTGCCAGCAGCCAAGAGGGCAGCAGCTCCTACAATGAGCAGTTCTTC. Its translation is CASSQEGSSSYNEQFF.

This chain joins TRBV7-2 and TRBJ2-1, with 7 bases aligning to TRBD2. V was clipped by 1 base and J by 6 bases; unmatched bases: 6. Germline CDR1 and CDR2: SGHTA and FQGNSA. This CDR3 has 15 amino acids. Here the CDR3 DNA reads TGTGCCAGCAGCTTAGGGGACTATCGGGGCAATGAGCAGTTCTTC. It yields the protein CASSLGDYRGNEQFF.

This clonotype was detected only a few times. The chain links TRBV2 to TRBJ1-3, with D tentatively TRBD1 (6 bases). The CDR3 runs 14 residues. Germline loops: CDR1 SNHLY, CDR2 FYNNEI. The germline V and J ends were trimmed by 5 bases and 3 bases, with 11 bases remaining between them. The CDR3: CASSTRDIGNTIYF. Written as DNA, the CDR3 is TGTGCCAGCAGTACCCGGGACATTGGAAACACCATATATTTT.

This clonotype was counted a few times. The chain employs TRBV12-2 and TRBJ2-5; the D call TRBD1 from the table was never checked on the DNA. TRBV12-2 has pseudogene status. This CDR3 spans 14 amino acids. The CDR3 loop is CASRFPTGGETQYF. Written as DNA, the CDR3 is TGTGCAAGTCGCTTCCCGACAGGTGGGGAGACCCAGTACTTC.

This clonotype appeared a few times. The chain has TRBV4-2 and TRBJ2-1, with D perhaps assigned TRBD1 or TRBD2 (6 bases each). This CDR3 has 14 residues. The V end was cut by 7 bases, the J end by 1 base, with 11 bases between. Germline V gene lookup returns CDR1 LGHNA and CDR2 YNFKEQ. The CDR3 region has the DNA TGTGCCAGCATGCGGGACAAGTCCTACAATGAGCAGTTCTTC. Translated: CASMRDKSYNEQFF.

There are a few counts of this clonotype. This sequence joins TRBV6-2 or TRBV6-3 and TRBJ2-4, with TRBD1 matching over 9 bases. CDR3 size: 14 residues. V shed 2 bases and J 7 bases; nucleotides not matched to a gene: 3. CDR1 is MNHEY and CDR2 is SVGEGT in the germline V gene. This CDR3 is CASSYGTGSNIQYF. DNA of the CDR3: TGTGCCAGCAGTTACGGGACAGGGAGCAACATTCAGTACTTC.

The chain is built from TRBV7-2 and TRBJ2-7; 8 bases agree with TRBD2. Germline CDR1 reads SGHTA; CDR2 reads FQGNSA. The CDR3 loop spans 17 amino acids. J was trimmed by 1 base and V by 2 bases; bases with no gene match: 10. The CDR3 here is CASSLRGGAGDSYEQYF. The DNA for the CDR3 is TGTGCCAGCAGCTTAAGGGGAGGAGCGGGAGATTCCTACGAGCAGTACTTC.

This clonotype was counted a few times. V and J are TRBV4-2 and TRBJ1-2; the D gene is possibly TRBD1 (5 bases). This CDR3 spans 15 amino acids. In germline, CDR1 is LGHNA, CDR2 YNFKEQ. V gave up 3 bases and J gave up 2 bases, with 13 bases separating them. The CDR3 reads CASSQASGDNYGYTF. CDR3 nucleotides: TGTGCCAGCAGCCAGGCCTCGGGGGACAACTATGGCTACACCTTC.

V and J are TRBV5-1 and TRBJ2-7, with 11 bases identical to TRBD2. The V and J ends lost 4 bases and 4 bases, in that order; junction bases with no gene match: 13. Germline V gene sequence: CDR1 SGHRS, CDR2 YFSETQ. The CDR3 runs 17 residues. The chain's CDR3 is CASSLVAGGPGTYEQYF. In DNA form, the CDR3 reads TGCGCCAGCAGCCTTGTAGCGGGAGGGCCGGGGACGTACGAGCAGTACTTC.

This clonotype was seen only a few times. The chain employs TRBV25-1 and TRBJ2-5, with unresolved D. The CDR3 is 15 residues long. Trimming pared 5 bases from V and 9 bases from J, leaving 22 bases between. Germline V lookup: CDR1 MGHDK, CDR2 SYGVNS. The CDR3: CASSPPMGSPTAQYF. The CDR3 DNA is TGTGCCAGCAGTCCCCCCATGGGCAGCCCAACGGCCCAGTACTTC.

A few counts support this clonotype. The V call is TRBV5-6, the J call TRBJ1-2; D call uncertain. The CDR3 runs to 14 residues. Germline lookup yields CDR1 SGHDT and CDR2 YYEEEE. The ends were cut back, 1 base at V and 8 bases at J, with 15 bases in the middle. As DNA, the CDR3 is TGTGCCAGCAGCTTGTTTAACCAAGACGGGGGCTACACCTTC. Protein: CASSLFNQDGGYTF. The entire variable domain, with the rest obtained from reference TRBV5-6 and TRBJ1-2, is as follows: DAGVTQSPTHLIKTRGQQVTLRCSPKSGHDTVSWYQQALGQGPQFIFQYYEEEERQRGNFPDRFSGHQFPNYSSELNVNALLLGDSALYLCASSLFNQDGGYTFGSGTRLTVV.

This clonotype came up a few times. The V gene is TRBV5-1, the J gene TRBJ2-2; D gene ambiguous. The CDR3 extends over 15 amino acids. Germline-derived CDR1 and CDR2 are SGHRS and YFSETQ. Trimming stripped 8 bases from V and 3 bases from J, with 17 bases between. CDR3 nucleotides: TGCGCCAGTCTCAACGGGCCGGTGGACACCGGGGAGCTGTTTTTT. Protein product: CASLNGPVDTGELFF.

This clonotype was detected only a few times. The rearrangement uses TRBV12-3 or TRBV12-4 and TRBJ2-7; D may be TRBD1 (5 bases). The CDR3 is 12 residues long. V lost 5 bases to trimming and J lost 6 bases, with 11 bases between them. For the CDR3, the DNA is TGTGCCAGCAGTCAGGGTCCACGCGAGCAGTACTTC. Protein sequence: CASSQGPREQYF.

The chain is built from TRBV12-3 or TRBV12-4 and TRBJ2-3; perhaps D is TRBD1 or TRBD2 (5 bases each). This CDR3 is built from 15 residues. V was pared by 6 bases and J by 5 bases, with 18 bases between. The CDR3 sequence: CASSRLLGQKDTQYF. DNA for the CDR3: TGTGCCAGCAGCCGACTATTGGGGCAAAAAGATACGCAGTATTTT.

The genes are TRBV20-1 and TRBJ2-2, with TRBD1 matching over 8 bases. Germline V gene data show CDR1 as DFQATT and CDR2 as SNEGSKA (reference sequence). V shed 4 bases and J 4 bases; nucleotides not matched to a gene: 5. The CDR3 is made up of 14 amino acids. The CDR3 region has the DNA TGCAGTGCTAAGTTCACAGGGGGCACCGGGGAGCTGTTTTTT. It translates to CSAKFTGGTGELFF.

This chain joins TRBV19 and TRBJ2-3, with 10 bases fitting TRBD2. CDR3 length: 15 amino acids. The germline V gene encodes CDR1 LNHDA and CDR2 SQIVND (reference sequence). The ends lost 9 bases at V and 4 bases at J; junction bases unmatched: 10. DNA for the CDR3: TGTGCCAGCTCGCCTAGCGGGGGTTCTTCAGATACGCAGTATTTT. Residues: CASSPSGGSSDTQYF.